A single sample is the source of the 9 T cell receptor beta chains below, sequenced in a study of blood T cell repertoires in COVID-19. Sequencing was performed with immunoSEQ multiplex PCR; in TCRdb, only in-frame clones are kept and a portion is missing. This sample has 90,000 to 110,000 clones, with around 81% found just once. Material: peripheral blood. The origin of the receptors is a human donor in a cohort sampled during active or convalescent COVID-19.

The chain joins TRBV30 to TRBJ2-1; 11 nucleotides align to TRBD2. The CDR3 is made up of 17 amino acids. The junction had 11 bases not matched to a gene; V was cut back by 0 bases and J by 7 bases. The V gene's germline CDR1 is GTSNPN and CDR2 SVGIG (reference sequence). The CDR3 region is CAWSVVVVAGGGNEQFF. The CDR3 nucleotides are TGTGCCTGGAGTGTGGTGGTAGTAGCGGGAGGGGGGAATGAGCAGTTCTTC.

This chain connects TRBV2 to TRBJ2-2; 8 bases line up with TRBD1. Germline V gives CDR1 SNHLY, CDR2 FYNNEI. CDR3 length equals 15 residues. With V trimmed by 6 bases and J by 3 bases, 6 bases remained unmatched. As DNA, the CDR3 is TGTGCCAGCAGCACCAGGGGGCGGGACACCGGGGAGCTGTTTTTT. As protein: CASSTRGRDTGELFF.

The chain has TRBV3-1 (or the pseudogene TRBV3-2) and TRBJ2-1; 11 bases align to TRBD1. This CDR3 spans 14 amino acids. Germline V gives CDR1 LGHDT, CDR2 YNNKEL (reference sequence). With V trimmed by 4 bases and J by 9 bases, 5 bases remained unmatched. The CDR3 loop is CASSPRTGGFEQFF. DNA of the CDR3: TGTGCCAGCAGCCCCAGGACAGGGGGCTTTGAGCAGTTCTTC.

This clone came up a few times. This sequence joins TRBV10-3 and TRBJ1-1; unclear D gene. In germline, CDR1 is ENHRY, CDR2 SYGVKD. CDR3 length equals 15 residues. Deletions cut 2 bases from V and 1 base from J, with 11 bases between. The CDR3 coding sequence is TGTGCCATCAGTGAGCCCTTAGGCGGGAACACTGAAGCTTTCTTT. Its translation is CAISEPLGGNTEAFF.

The chain's CDR3 is CSASVGTTNEKLFF. CDR3 DNA sequence: TGCAGTGCTAGTGTCGGGACAACTAATGAAAAACTGTTTTTT. The V and J genes are TRBV20-1 and TRBJ1-4, with D unresolved. The germline gives CDR1 DFQATT, CDR2 SNEGSKA (reference sequence). The CDR3 has 14 residues. The V gene lost 3 bases and the J gene lost 0 bases, with 8 bases spanning the gap.

The V gene is TRBV4-3, the J gene TRBJ2-5, with TRBD2 identical over 9 bases. The germline gives CDR1 LGHNA, CDR2 YSLEER. The CDR3 is made up of 15 amino acids. With 3 bases clipped from V and 4 bases from J, the junction kept 6 bases outside the gene matches. The CDR3 DNA sequence: TGCGCCAGCAGCCAGTCTAGCGGGATAGGAGAGACCCAGTACTTC. Translated: CASSQSSGIGETQYF.

The rearrangement uses TRBV6-2 or TRBV6-3 and TRBJ1-1, with 7 positions matching TRBD1. V dropped 2 bases and J dropped 0; count of bases not matched to a gene: 6. This CDR3 spans 16 amino acids. Per germline, CDR1 MNHEY and CDR2 SVGEGT. Written as DNA, the CDR3 is TGTGCCAGCAGTTACCCAGGACAGGTGATGAACACTGAAGCTTTCTTT. Residues: CASSYPGQVMNTEAFF.

In its sample, this clone was seen once. This chain connects TRBV28 to TRBJ1-4; weak D call: TRBD1 (5 bases). CDR1 and CDR2 from the germline V gene are MDHEN and SYDVKM. The CDR3 runs 16 residues. Trimming pared 6 bases from V and 3 bases from J, leaving 17 bases between. CDR3 in amino acids: CASRPPRTPANEKLFF. In DNA, the CDR3 is TGTGCCAGCAGGCCCCCCAGGACACCCGCTAATGAAAAACTGTTTTTT. Looking up the rest from reference TRBV28 and TRBJ1-4 gives the full variable domain: DVKVTQSSRYLVKRTGEKVFLECVQDMDHENMFWYRQDPGLGLRLIYFSYDVKMKEKGDIPEGYSVSREKKERFSLILESASTNQTSMYLCASRPPRTPANEKLFFGSGTQLSVL.

This clone was detected a few times. The chain joins TRBV27 to TRBJ2-1, with 9 nucleotides matching TRBD1. CDR3 size: 15 residues. Trimming removed 2 bases from V and 2 bases from J; junction bases left unmatched: 1. Germline CDR1 and CDR2: MNHEY and SMNVEV (reference sequence). For the CDR3, the DNA is TGTGCCAGCAGTTTAACAGGGGGCCCCTACAATGAGCAGTTCTTC. This sequence encodes CASSLTGGPYNEQFF.